The present entry profiles one T cell receptor beta chain with its context. Its binding antigen is unknown. Per-base qualities were not stored, and no clone one base away is much larger. This specimen comes from a study of cytomegalovirus exposure and HLA in healthy donors (TCRdb year 2017). About the investigation overall: A later analysis indicated that the roughly 120 validation repertoires were generated on the platform also employed for the roughly 730 repertoires of the first cohort. The study combined high-throughput TCR immunosequencing, statistical association of individual TCRs with disease status, and machine learning to predict cytomegalovirus infection status. In addition to the first cohort of approximately 650 subjects, a separate validation cohort of 120 different subjects was used. The study aimed to test whether cataloging public T cell receptors could reveal signatures of past pathogen exposure. Summary of the overall study and its limitations: Most TCR sequences were observed very rarely across donors, whereas some public TCRs were present in many individuals. In vitro tests confirmed that three of the cytomegalovirus-associated TCR beta chains recognize cytomegalovirus antigens. The validation cohort had no HLA typing available for a later analysis, so co-occurrence within that cohort was assessed over all 110 or so repertoires. Of the cluster scores, roughly 93% were above 0 in a later analysis, which found that TCRs clustered in the first cohort also tended to co-occur in the roughly 130 validation repertoires. It was suggested by the authors that the approach could potentially be generalized to other disease states and immunological phenotypes. The study listed around 160 TCR beta chains as associated with cytomegalovirus. The classifier was reported to diagnose cytomegalovirus status with high specificity and sensitivity in both the original cohort and the validation cohort.

The library was prepared using the immunoSEQ multiplex PCR assay. The source study handled its data this way. To diagnose cytomegalovirus status from the catalog of TCR beta chain sequences, a statistical classification framework was built. TCRdb retrieved this table from immuneACCESS and kept in-frame rearrangements only. Not all clones are present; in checked studies, unresolved V genes account for under half, and no reason is known for the remainder. V and J calls and clone size are as listed in that table; D and trimming were resolved from the DNA. The sample table contains roughly 65,000 clones; only one count was recorded for about 91% of them. The ten largest clonotypes hold about 3% of the sample. The junction carries 10 bases between V and J, which are trimmed by 3 bases and 4 bases respectively. The CDR1 and CDR2 encoded by the germline V gene (reference sequence) are GTSNPN and SVGIG. The CDR3 contains 13 residues, cysteine and phenylalanine counted. Only CDR3 DNA remains: 39 bases, in frame from the first base.

Donors formed part of the validation cohort, which comprised 120 subjects and was distinct from the first cohort of several hundred subjects. This clonotype was obtained from a man aged 18 to 30 in good health and CMV-seronegative. The chain couples TRBV30 to TRBJ1-5, with no reliable assignment of the D segment. Material: PBMCs. The CDR3 corresponds to CAWRREQNQPQHF. The sequenced DNA is TGTGCCTGGAGGAGGGAACAGAATCAGCCCCAGCATTTT.